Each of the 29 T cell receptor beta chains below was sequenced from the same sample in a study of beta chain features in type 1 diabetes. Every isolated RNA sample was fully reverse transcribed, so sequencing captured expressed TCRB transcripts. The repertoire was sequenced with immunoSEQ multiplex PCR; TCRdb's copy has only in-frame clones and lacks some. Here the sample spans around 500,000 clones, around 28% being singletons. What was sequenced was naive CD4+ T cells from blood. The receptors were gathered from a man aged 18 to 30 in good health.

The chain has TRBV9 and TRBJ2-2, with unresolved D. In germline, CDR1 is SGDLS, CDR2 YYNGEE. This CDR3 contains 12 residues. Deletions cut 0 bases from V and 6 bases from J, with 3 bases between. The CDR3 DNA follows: TGTGCCAGCAGCGTAGAAGCCGGGGAGCTGTTTTTT. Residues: CASSVEAGELFF.

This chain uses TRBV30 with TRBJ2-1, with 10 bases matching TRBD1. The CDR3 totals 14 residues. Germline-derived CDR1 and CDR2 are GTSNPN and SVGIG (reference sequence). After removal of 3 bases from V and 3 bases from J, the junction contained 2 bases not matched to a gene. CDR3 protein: CAWRTGGRYNEQFF. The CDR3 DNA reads TGTGCCTGGAGGACAGGGGGCCGCTACAATGAGCAGTTCTTC. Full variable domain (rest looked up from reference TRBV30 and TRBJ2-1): SQTIHQWPATLVQPVGSPLSLECTVEGTSNPNLYWYRQAAGRGLQLLFYSVGIGQISSEVPQNLSASRPQDRQFILSSKKLLLSDSGFYLCAWRTGGRYNEQFFGPGTRLTVL.

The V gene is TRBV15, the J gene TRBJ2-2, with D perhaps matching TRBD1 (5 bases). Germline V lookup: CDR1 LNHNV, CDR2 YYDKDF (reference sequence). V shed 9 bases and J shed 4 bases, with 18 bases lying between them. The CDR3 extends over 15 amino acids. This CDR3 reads CATNEKGHSTGELFF. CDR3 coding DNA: TGTGCCACTAACGAGAAGGGGCATAGCACCGGGGAGCTGTTTTTT.

The CDR3 nucleotides read TGTGCCAGCCTATACCGGACAGGGGTGCATGGCTACACCTTC. This gives the protein CASLYRTGVHGYTF. V usage is TRBV2 and J usage is TRBJ1-2; 9 bases are shared with TRBD1. This CDR3 spans 14 amino acids. Germline trimming cut 8 bases from V and 6 bases from J; bases unmatched to any gene: 10. Germline V gene data show CDR1 as SNHLY and CDR2 as FYNNEI.

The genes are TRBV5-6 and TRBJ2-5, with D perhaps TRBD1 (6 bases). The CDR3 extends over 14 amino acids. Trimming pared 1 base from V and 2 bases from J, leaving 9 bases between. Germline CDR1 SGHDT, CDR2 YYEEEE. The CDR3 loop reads CASSLFGQQETQYF. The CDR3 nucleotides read TGTGCCAGCAGCTTGTTCGGACAGCAAGAGACCCAGTACTTC.

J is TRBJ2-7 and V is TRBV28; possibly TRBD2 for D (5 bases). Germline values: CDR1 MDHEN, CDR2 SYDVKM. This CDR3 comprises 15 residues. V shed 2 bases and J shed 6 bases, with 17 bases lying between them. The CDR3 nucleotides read TGTGCCAGCAGTTTAGGCGGGCGGCCGTTGTCCGAGCAGTACTTC. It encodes CASSLGGRPLSEQYF.

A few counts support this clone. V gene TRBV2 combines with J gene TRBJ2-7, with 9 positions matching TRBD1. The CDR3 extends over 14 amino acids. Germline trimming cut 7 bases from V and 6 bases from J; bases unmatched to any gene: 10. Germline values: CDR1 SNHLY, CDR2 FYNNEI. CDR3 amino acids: CASIKDRGIAEQYF. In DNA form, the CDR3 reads TGTGCCAGCATCAAGGACAGGGGAATCGCCGAGCAGTACTTC.

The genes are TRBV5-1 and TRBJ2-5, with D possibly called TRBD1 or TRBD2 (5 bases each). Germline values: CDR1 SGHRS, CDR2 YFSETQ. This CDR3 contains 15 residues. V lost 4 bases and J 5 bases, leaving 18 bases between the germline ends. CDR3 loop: CASSGTGTDLETQYF. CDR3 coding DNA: TGCGCCAGCAGCGGTACCGGGACCGATCTGGAGACCCAGTACTTC.

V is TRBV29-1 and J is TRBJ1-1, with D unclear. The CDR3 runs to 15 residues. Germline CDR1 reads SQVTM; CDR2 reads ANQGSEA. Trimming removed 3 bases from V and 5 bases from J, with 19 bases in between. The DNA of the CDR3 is TGCAGCGTTGATAACCGGGGTGGGCGTCTTACTGAAGCTTTCTTT. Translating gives CSVDNRGGRLTEAFF.

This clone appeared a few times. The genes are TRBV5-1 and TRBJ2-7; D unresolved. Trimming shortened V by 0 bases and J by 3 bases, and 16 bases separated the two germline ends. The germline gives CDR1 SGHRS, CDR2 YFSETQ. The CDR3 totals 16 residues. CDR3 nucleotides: TGCGCCAGCAGCTTGGGCGAGGACCAACTTATCTACGAGCAGTACTTC. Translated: CASSLGEDQLIYEQYF.

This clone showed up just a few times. The CDR3 DNA sequence: TGTGCCAGCAGTGACCTAGCGGGGACGGGGACCCAGTACTTC. This translates into CASSDLAGTGTQYF. The V gene is TRBV25-1, the J gene TRBJ2-5, with 9 bases matching TRBD2. The CDR3 totals 14 residues. J was trimmed by 7 bases and V by 3 bases; bases with no gene match: 6. CDR1 and CDR2 from the germline V gene are MGHDK and SYGVNS.

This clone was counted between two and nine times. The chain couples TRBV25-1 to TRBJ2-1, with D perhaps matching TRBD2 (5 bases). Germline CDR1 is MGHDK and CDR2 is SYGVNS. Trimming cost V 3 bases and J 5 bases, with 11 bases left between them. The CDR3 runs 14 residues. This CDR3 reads CASSDEGLHNEQFF. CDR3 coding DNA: TGTGCCAGCAGTGATGAAGGACTCCACAATGAGCAGTTCTTC.

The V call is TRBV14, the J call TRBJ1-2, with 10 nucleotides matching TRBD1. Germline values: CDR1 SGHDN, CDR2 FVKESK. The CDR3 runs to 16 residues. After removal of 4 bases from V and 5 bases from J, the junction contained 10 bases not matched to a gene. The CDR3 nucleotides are TGTGCCAGCAGCCCGACAGGGGGCCCCGGACTATATGGCTACACCTTC. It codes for CASSPTGGPGLYGYTF.

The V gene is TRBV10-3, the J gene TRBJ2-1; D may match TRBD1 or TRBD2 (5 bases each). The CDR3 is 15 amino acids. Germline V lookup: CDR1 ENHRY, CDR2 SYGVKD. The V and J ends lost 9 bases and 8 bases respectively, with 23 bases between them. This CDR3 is CAILRPGPGDDEQFF. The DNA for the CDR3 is TGTGCCATTTTACGCCCCGGGCCCGGGGACGATGAGCAGTTCTTC.

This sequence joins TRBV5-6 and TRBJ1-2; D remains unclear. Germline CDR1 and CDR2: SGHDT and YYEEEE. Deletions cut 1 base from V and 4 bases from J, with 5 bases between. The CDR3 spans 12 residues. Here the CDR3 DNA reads TGTGCCAGCAGCTTGACGGGCTATGGCTACACCTTC. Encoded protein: CASSLTGYGYTF.

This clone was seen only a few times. CDR3 bases: TGCAGCGTTGGGCTAGCGGGAGGGTACAATGAGCAGTTCTTC. Protein sequence: CSVGLAGGYNEQFF. This rearrangement joins TRBV29-1 to TRBJ2-1, with 12 bases that match TRBD2. V was clipped by 4 bases and J by 4 bases; unmatched bases: 2. The CDR3 is 14 residues long. In germline, CDR1 is SQVTM, CDR2 ANQGSEA.

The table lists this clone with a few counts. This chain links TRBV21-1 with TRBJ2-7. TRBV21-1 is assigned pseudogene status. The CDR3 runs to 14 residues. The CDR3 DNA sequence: TGTGCCAGCAGCAAAGCGTTACGGCCCAACGAGCAGTACTTC. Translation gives CASSKALRPNEQYF.

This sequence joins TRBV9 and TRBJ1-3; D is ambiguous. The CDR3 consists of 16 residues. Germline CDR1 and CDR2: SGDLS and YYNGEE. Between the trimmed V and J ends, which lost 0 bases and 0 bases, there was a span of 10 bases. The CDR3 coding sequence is TGTGCCAGCAGCGTAGCCGCAGGAAGCTCTGGAAACACCATATATTTT. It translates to CASSVAAGSSGNTIYF.

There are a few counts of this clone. The CDR3 sequence: CSVVGGEETQYF. The CDR3 DNA is TGCAGCGTCGTGGGGGGGGAAGAGACCCAGTACTTC. The rearrangement links TRBV29-1 to TRBJ2-5; 7 bases are shared with TRBD2. The CDR3 loop spans 12 amino acids. Trimming removed 6 bases from V and 3 bases from J; junction bases left unmatched: 4. The germline V gene has CDR1 SQVTM and CDR2 ANQGSEA.

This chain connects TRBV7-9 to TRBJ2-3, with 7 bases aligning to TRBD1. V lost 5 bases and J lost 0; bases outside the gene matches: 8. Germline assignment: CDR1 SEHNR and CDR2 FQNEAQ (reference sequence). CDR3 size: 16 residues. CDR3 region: CASSPSGTASTDTQYF. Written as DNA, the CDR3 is TGTGCCAGCAGCCCGTCCGGGACAGCTAGCACAGATACGCAGTATTTT.

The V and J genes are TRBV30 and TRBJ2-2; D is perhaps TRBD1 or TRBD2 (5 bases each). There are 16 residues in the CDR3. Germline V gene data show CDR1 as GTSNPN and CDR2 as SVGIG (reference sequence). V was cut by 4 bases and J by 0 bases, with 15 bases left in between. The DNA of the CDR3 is TGTGCCTGGAACGCAGGAAGGGGACCGAACACCGGGGAGCTGTTTTTT. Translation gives CAWNAGRGPNTGELFF. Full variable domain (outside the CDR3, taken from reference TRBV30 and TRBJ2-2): SQTIHQWPATLVQPVGSPLSLECTVEGTSNPNLYWYRQAAGRGLQLLFYSVGIGQISSEVPQNLSASRPQDRQFILSSKKLLLSDSGFYLCAWNAGRGPNTGELFFGEGSRLTVL.

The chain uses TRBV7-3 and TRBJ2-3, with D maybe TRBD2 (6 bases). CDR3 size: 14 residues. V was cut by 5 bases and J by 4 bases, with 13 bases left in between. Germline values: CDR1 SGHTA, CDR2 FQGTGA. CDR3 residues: CASSHYGGPDTQYF. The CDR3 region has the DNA TGTGCCAGCAGCCACTACGGAGGGCCAGATACGCAGTATTTT.

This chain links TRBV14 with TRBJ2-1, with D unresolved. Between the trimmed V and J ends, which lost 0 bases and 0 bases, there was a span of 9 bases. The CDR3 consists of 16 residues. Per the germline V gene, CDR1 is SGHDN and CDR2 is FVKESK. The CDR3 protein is CASSQEPLSSYNEQFF. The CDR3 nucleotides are TGTGCCAGCAGCCAAGAACCCCTCAGCTCCTACAATGAGCAGTTCTTC.

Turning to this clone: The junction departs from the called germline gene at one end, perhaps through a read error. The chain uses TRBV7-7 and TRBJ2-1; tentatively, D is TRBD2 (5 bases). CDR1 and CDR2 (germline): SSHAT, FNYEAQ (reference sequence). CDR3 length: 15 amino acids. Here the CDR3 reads CASSIGLHSDHEQFF. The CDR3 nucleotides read TGTGCTAGCAGCATAGGCCTCCATAGCGACCATGAGCAGTTCTTC.

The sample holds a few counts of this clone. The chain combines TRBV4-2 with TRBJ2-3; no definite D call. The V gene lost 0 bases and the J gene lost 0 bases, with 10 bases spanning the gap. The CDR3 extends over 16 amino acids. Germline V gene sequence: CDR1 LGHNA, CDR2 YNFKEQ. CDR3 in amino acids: CASSQEGRSSTDTQYF. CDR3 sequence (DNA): TGTGCCAGCAGCCAAGAGGGCCGCAGTAGCACAGATACGCAGTATTTT.

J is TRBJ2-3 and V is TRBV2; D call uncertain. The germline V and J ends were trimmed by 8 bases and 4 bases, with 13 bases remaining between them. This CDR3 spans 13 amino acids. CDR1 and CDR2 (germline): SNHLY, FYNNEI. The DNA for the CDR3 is TGTGCCAGCGGCGTGACGAGCCCAGATACGCAGTATTTT. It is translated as CASGVTSPDTQYF.

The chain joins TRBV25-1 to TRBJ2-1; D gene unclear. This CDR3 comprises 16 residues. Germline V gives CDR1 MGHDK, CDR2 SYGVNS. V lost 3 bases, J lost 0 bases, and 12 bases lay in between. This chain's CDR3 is CASSDQAGSSYNEQFF. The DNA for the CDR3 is TGTGCCAGCAGTGATCAAGCTGGAAGCTCCTACAATGAGCAGTTCTTC.

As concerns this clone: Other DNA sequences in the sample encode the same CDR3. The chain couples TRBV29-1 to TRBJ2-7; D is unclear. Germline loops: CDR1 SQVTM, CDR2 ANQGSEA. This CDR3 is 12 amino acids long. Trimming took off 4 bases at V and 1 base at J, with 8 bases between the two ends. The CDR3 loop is CSVGRGSYEQYF. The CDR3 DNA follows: TGCAGCGTTGGGAGAGGTTCCTACGAGCAGTACTTC.

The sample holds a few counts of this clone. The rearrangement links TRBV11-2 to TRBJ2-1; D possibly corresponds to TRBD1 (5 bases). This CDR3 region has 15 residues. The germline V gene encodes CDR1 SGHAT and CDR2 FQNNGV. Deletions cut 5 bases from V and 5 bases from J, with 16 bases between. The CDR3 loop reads CASSPWTISDNEQFF. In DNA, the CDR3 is TGTGCCAGCAGCCCTTGGACAATCTCGGACAATGAGCAGTTCTTC.